This T cell receptor (beta chain) emerged from a study of CD8+CD57+ T cells in acquired aplastic anemia. In this sample, this clonotype turned up many times. Germline loops: CDR1 MGHDK, CDR2 SYGVNS. CDR3 length equals 16 residues. V gave up 1 base and J gave up 3 bases, with 15 bases separating them. The patients chosen for sequencing had shown expansion of CD8+CD57+ cells (detected by flow cytometry). Genomic DNA, the template, was used for profiling of the TCR beta VDJ and CDR3. TCRdb re-analysed the reads in MiXCR, keeping a single row per CDR3 protein. In the table there are 110,000 or so distinct CDR3 sequences, about 50% of which are singletons.

The sequencing sample was made of sorted CD4+, CD8+, or CD8+CD57+ T cells (not recorded which) from PBMCs. The rearrangement links TRBV25-1 to TRBJ1-2, with no clear D. This clonotype was obtained from a human donor with aplastic anemia. The chain's CDR3 is CASSELGSPDDYGYTF. CDR3 coding DNA: TGTGCCAGCAGTGAATTAGGCAGCCCGGACGACTATGGCTACACCTTC.